These 8 T cell receptor beta chains were all obtained from the same sample, sequenced in a study of blood T cell repertoires in COVID-19. The assay was immunoSEQ multiplex PCR, and TCRdb's table has in-frame clones only and misses some. The sample carries 10,000 to 15,000 clones, around 80% recorded once. Source material: peripheral blood. These receptors were collected from a human donor in a cohort sampled during active COVID-19.

This rearrangement joins TRBV18 to TRBJ1-2, with a weak D call TRBD1 (5 bases). The CDR3 spans 13 residues. Germline V gene data show CDR1 as KGHSH and CDR2 as LQKENI. Trimming cost V 4 bases and J 6 bases, with 12 bases left between them. CDR3 nucleotide sequence: TGTGCCAGCTCACTTTCCCTCAGGGATGGCTACACCTTC. This codes for CASSLSLRDGYTF.

The chain is built from TRBV15 and TRBJ1-5; no clear D. The ends were cut back, 5 bases at V and 7 bases at J, with 15 bases in the middle. This CDR3 has 14 residues. Germline loops: CDR1 LNHNV, CDR2 YYDKDF (reference sequence). The CDR3 bases are TGTGCCACCAGCCCCCGCGGGGTCCGGCAGCCCCAGCATTTT. Residues: CATSPRGVRQPQHF.

This clone was observed a few times. The chain couples TRBV10-1 to TRBJ1-2; D is ambiguous. V was pared by 5 bases and J by 0 bases, with 7 bases between. From germline, CDR1 is WNHNN and CDR2 SYGVQD (reference sequence). The CDR3 has 13 residues. The CDR3 region has the DNA TGCGCCAGCAGTCAGGAACCTAACTATGGCTACACCTTC. Translating it yields CASSQEPNYGYTF.

The chain uses TRBV7-3 and TRBJ1-6; 8 bases match TRBD1. V shed 5 bases and J 8 bases; nucleotides not matched to a gene: 8. The germline V gene encodes CDR1 SGHTA and CDR2 FQGTGA. The CDR3 has 15 residues. The CDR3 spells CASSALGTGYSPLHF. The CDR3, as DNA: TGTGCCAGCAGCGCATTAGGGACAGGTTATTCACCCCTCCACTTT.

The rearrangement uses TRBV28 and TRBJ1-2; D uncertain. Trimming stripped 6 bases from V and 2 bases from J, with 7 bases between. The length of the CDR3 is 12 residues. Germline V CDR1 and CDR2: MDHEN, SYDVKM. The CDR3 DNA reads as TGTGCCAGCAGAACACCAAACTATGGCTACACCTTC. Translating it yields CASRTPNYGYTF.

The chain joins TRBV6-1 to TRBJ1-5; the match to TRBD1 covers 8 bases. The CDR3 is 15 amino acids. Germline V gene sequence: CDR1 MNHNS, CDR2 SASEGT. The J segment lost 2 bases and the V segment lost 3 bases, leaving 3 bases of the junction unmatched. This CDR3 reads CASSDGQGGNQPQHF. As DNA, the CDR3 is TGTGCCAGCAGTGATGGACAGGGAGGCAATCAGCCCCAGCATTTT.

V usage is TRBV9 and J usage is TRBJ2-1, with D perhaps TRBD2 (6 bases). CDR1 SGDLS and CDR2 YYNGEE come from the germline V gene. The CDR3 covers 15 residues. V was pared by 4 bases and J by 0 bases, with 11 bases between. CDR3 residues: CASSFSGSSYNEQFF. CDR3 nucleotide sequence: TGTGCCAGCAGCTTTAGCGGAAGCTCCTACAATGAGCAGTTCTTC.

Here the CDR3 DNA reads TGTGCCAGCAGCAAAAAGACAGGGGGTCCCCAGCATTTT. The encoded protein is CASSKKTGGPQHF. This sequence joins TRBV21-1 and TRBJ1-5; TRBD1 reflects the table's D call only, with no check against the DNA. TRBV21-1 is given as a pseudogene. The CDR3 sequence is 13 residues long.